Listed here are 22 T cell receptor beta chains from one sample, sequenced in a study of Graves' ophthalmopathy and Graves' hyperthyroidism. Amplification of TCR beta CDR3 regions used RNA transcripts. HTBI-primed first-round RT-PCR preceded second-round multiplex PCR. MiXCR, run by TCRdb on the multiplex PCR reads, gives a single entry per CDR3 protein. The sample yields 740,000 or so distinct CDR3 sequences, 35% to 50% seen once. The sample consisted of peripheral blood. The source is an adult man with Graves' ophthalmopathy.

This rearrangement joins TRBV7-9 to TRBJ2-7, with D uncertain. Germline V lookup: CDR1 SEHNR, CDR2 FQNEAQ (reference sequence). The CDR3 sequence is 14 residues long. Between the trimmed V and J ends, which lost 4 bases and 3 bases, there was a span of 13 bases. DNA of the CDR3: TGTGCCAGCAGCTCAACGACGGAGAGCTACGAGCAGTACTTC. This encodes CASSSTTESYEQYF.

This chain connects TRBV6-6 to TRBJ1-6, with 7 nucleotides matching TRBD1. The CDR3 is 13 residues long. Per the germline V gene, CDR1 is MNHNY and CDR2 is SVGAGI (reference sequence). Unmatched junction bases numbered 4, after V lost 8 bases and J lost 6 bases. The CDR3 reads CASGWDSNSPLHF. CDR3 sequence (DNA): TGTGCCAGCGGTTGGGACAGTAATTCACCCCTCCACTTT.

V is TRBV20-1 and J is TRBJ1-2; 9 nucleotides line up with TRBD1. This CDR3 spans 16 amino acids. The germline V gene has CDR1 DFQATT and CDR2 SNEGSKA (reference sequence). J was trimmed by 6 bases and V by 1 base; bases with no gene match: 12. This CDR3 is CSARGTGQGGRNGYTF. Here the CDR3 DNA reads TGCAGTGCTAGAGGAACGGGACAGGGTGGAAGGAATGGCTACACCTTC.

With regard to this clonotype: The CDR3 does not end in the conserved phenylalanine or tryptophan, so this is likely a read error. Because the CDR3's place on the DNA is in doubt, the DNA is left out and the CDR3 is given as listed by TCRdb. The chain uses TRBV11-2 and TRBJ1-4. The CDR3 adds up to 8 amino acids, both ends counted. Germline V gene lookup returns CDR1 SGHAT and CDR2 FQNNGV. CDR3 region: CASSLGIG.

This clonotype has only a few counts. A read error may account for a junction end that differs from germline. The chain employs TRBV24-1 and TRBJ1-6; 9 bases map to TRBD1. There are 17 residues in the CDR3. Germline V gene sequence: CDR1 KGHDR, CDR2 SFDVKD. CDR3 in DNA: TGTGCCAGCAGTCGGAATTCCGGGACAGGGCGGAAGTCACCCCTCCACTTT. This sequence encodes CASSRNSGTGRKSPLHF.

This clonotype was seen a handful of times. CDR3 in DNA: TGCGCCAGCAGCTTGAATGGGGAGCTCCCCTCACCCCTCCACTTT. Translating it yields CASSLNGELPSPLHF. The gene calls are TRBV5-1 and TRBJ1-6; D is ambiguous. The ends were cut back, 1 base at V and 10 bases at J, with 15 bases in the middle. Germline-derived CDR1 and CDR2 are SGHRS and YFSETQ. This CDR3 spans 15 amino acids.

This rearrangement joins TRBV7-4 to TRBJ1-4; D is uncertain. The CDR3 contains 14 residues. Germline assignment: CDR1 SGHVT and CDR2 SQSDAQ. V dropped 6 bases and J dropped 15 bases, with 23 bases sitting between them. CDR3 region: CASRKHLGEIQLFF. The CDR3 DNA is TGTGCCAGCAGGAAACATTTGGGAGAAATTCAATTGTTTTTT. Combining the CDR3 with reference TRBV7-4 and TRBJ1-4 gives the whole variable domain GAGVSQSPRYKVAKRGRDVALRCDSISGHVTLYWYRQTLGQGSEVLTYSQSDAQRDKSGRPSGRFSAERPERSVSTLKIQRTEQGDSAVYLCASRKHLGEIQLFFGSGTQLSVL.

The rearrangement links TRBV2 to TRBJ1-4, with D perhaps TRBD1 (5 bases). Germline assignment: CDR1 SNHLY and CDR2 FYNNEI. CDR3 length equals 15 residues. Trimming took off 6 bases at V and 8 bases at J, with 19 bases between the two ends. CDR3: CASSPYRRAREKLFF. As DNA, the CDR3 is TGTGCCAGCAGCCCCTACAGGAGAGCCCGAGAAAAACTGTTTTTT.

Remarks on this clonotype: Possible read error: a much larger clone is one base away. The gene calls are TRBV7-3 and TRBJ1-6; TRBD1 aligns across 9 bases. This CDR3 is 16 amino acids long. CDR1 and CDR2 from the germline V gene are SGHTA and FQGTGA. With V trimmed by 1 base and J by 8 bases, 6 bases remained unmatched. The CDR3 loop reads CASSLIGQGRDSPLHF. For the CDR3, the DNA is TGTGCCAGCAGCTTAATTGGACAGGGGAGGGATTCACCCCTCCACTTT.

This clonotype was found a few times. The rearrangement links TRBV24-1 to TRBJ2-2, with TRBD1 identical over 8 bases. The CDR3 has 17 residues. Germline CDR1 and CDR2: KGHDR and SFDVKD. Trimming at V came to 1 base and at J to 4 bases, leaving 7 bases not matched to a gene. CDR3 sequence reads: CATSDFYGTGATGELFF. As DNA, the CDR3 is TGTGCCACCAGTGATTTTTACGGGACAGGCGCCACCGGGGAGCTGTTTTTT.

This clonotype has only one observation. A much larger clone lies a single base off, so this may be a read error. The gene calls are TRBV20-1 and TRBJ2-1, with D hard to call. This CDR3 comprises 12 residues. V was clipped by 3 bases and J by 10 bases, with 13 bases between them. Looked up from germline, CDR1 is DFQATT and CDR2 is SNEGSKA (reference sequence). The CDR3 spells CSASKEVDEQFF. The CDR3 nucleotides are TGCAGTGCTAGTAAAGAGGTGGACGAGCAGTTCTTC.

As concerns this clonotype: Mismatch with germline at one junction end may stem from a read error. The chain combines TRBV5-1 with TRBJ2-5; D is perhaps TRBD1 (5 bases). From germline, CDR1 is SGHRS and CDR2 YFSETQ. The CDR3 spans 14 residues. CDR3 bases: TGCGCCAGCAGCTCAGGACAACCACAAGAGACCCAGTGCTTC. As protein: CASSSGQPQETQCF.

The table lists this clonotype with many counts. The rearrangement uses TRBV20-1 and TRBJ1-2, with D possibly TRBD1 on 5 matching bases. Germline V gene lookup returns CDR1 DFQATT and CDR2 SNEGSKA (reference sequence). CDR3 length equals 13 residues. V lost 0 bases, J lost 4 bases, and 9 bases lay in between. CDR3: CSARDQTAYGYTF. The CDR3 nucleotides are TGCAGTGCTAGAGATCAGACAGCCTATGGCTACACCTTC.

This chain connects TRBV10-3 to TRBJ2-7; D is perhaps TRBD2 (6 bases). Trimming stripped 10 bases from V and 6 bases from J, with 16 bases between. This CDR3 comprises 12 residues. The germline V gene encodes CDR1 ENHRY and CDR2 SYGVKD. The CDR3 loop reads CATEGGTGEQYF. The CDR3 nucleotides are TGTGCCACCGAGGGCGGGACCGGCGAGCAGTACTTC.

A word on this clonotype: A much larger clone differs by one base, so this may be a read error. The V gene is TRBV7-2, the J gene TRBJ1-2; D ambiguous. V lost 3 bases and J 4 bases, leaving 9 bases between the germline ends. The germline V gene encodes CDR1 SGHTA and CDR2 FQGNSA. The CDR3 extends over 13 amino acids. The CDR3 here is CASSFSWGYGYTF. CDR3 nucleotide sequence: TGTGCCAGCAGCTTCTCCTGGGGCTATGGCTACACCTTC.

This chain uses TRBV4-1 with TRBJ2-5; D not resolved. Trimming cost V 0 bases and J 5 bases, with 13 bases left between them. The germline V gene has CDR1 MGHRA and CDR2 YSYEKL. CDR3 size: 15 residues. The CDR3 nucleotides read TGCGCCAGCAGCCAAGACAGGACGGCTTGGGAGACCCAGTACTTC. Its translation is CASSQDRTAWETQYF.

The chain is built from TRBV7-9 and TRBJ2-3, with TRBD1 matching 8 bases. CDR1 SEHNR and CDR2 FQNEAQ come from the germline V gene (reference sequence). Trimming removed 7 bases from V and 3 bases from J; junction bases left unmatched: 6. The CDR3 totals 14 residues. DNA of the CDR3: TGTGCCAGCACCCCAGGGGGCAGAACAGATACGCAGTATTTT. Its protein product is CASTPGGRTDTQYF.

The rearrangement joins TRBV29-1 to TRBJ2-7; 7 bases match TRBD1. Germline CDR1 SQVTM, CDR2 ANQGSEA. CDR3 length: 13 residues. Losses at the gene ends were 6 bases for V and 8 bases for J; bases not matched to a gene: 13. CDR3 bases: TGCAGCGTCGTCATCACAGGGGATGGTCAGCAGTACTTC. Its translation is CSVVITGDGQQYF.

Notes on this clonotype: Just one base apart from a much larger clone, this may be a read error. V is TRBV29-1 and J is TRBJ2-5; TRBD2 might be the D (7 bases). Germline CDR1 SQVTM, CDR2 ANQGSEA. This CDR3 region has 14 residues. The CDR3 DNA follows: TGCAGCGTTGCTAGGGGGGGGGATCAAGGGACCCAGTACTTC. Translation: CSVARGGDQGTQYF.

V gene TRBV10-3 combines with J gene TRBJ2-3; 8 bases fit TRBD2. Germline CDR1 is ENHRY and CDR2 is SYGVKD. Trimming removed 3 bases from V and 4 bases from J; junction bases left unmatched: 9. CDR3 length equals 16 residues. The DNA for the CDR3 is TGTGCCATCAGTGAAAGGGCGGGGGGAGGCGCAGATACGCAGTATTTT. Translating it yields CAISERAGGGADTQYF.

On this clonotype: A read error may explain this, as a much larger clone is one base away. CDR3 in DNA: TGTGCCAGCAGCGTAGAGGGACGGGGCGGGTCACCCCTCCACTTT. Its translation: CASSVEGRGGSPLHF. This rearrangement joins TRBV9 to TRBJ1-6; a weak D match, TRBD1 (5 bases). CDR1 SGDLS and CDR2 YYNGEE come from the germline V gene. The CDR3 has 15 residues. V was pared by 0 bases and J by 10 bases, with 14 bases between.

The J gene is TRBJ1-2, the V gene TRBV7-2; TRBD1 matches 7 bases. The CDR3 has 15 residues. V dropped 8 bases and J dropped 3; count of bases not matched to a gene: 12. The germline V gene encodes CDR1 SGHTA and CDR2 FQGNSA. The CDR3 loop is CASSPDRVLHYGYTF. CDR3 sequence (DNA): TGTGCCAGCTCACCCGACAGGGTGTTGCACTATGGCTACACCTTC.